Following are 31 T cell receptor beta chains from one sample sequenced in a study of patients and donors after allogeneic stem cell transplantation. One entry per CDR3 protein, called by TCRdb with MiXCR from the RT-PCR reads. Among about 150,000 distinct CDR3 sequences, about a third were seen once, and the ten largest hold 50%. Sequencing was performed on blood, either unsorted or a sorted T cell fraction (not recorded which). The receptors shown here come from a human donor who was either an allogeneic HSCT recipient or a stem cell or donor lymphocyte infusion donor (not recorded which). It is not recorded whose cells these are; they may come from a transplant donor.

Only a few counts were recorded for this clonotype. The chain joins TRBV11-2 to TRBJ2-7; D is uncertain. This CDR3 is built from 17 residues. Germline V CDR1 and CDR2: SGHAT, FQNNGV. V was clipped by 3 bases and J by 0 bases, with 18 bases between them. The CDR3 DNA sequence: TGTGCCAGCAGCTTGGGCAGAGGCCAAGCTCGCTCCTACGAGCAGTACTTC. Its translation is CASSLGRGQARSYEQYF.

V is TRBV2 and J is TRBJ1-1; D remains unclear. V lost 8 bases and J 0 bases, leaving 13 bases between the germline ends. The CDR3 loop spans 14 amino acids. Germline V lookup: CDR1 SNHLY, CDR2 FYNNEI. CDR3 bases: TGTGCCAGCGTTGCGAAGACCCTGAACACTGAAGCTTTCTTT. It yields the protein CASVAKTLNTEAFF.

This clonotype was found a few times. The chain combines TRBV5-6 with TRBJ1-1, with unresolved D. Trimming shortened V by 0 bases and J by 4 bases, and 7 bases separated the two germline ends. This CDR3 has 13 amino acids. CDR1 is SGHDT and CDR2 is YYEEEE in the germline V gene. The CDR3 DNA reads TGTGCCAGCAGCTTGGGGTGGGTCACTGAAGCTTTCTTT. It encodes CASSLGWVTEAFF.

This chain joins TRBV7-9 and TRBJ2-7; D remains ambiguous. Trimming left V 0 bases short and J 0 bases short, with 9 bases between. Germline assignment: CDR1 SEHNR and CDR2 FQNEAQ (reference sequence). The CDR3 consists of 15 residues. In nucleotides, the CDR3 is TGTGCCAGCAGCTTAGCCTGGGATAGCTCCTACGAGCAGTACGTC. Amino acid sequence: CASSLAWDSSYEQYV.

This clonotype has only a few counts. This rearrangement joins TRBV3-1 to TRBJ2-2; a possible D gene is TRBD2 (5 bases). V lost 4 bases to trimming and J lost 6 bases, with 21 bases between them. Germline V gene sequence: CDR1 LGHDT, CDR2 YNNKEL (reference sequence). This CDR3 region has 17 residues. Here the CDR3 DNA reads TGTGCCAGCAGCCCCCGTGAGGGAAGCGACAAAGCCGGGGAGCTGTTTTTT. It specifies CASSPREGSDKAGELFF. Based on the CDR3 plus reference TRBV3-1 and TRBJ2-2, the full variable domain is DTAVSQTPKYLVTQMGNDKSIKCEQNLGHDTMYWYKQDSKKFLKIMFSYNNKELIINETVPNRFSPKSPDKAHLNLHINSLELGDSAVYFCASSPREGSDKAGELFFGEGSRLTVL.

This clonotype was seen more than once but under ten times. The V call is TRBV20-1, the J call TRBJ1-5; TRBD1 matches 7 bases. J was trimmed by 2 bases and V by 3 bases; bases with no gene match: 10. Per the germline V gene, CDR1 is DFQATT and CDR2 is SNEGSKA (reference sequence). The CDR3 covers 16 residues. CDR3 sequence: CSASTQGDVRNQPQHF. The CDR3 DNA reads TGCAGTGCTAGCACTCAGGGGGATGTTCGCAATCAGCCCCAGCATTTT.

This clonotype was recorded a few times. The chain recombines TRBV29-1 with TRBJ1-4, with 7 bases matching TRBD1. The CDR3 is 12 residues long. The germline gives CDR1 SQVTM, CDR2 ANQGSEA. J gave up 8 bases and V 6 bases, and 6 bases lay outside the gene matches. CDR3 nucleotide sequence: TGCAGCGTGCACAGGGGAGGGGAAAAACTGTTTTTT. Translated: CSVHRGGEKLFF. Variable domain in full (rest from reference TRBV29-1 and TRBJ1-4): SAVISQKPSRDICQRGTSLTIQCQVDSQVTMMFWYRQQPGQSLTLIATANQGSEATYESGFVIDKFPISRPNLTFSTLTVSNMSPEDSSIYLCSVHRGGEKLFFGSGTQLSVL.

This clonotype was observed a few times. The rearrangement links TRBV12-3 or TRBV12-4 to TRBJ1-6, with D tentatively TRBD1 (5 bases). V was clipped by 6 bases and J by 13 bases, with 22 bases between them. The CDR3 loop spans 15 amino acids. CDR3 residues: CASSPGQGNSVPLHF. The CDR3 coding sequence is TGTGCCAGCAGCCCAGGGCAGGGAAACAGTGTTCCCCTCCACTTT.

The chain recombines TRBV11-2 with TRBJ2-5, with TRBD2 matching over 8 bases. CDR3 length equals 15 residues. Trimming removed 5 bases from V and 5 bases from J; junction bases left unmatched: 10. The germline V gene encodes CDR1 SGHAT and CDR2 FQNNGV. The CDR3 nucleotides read TGTGCCAGCAGCCCCCAACGGGGGGGCCTGGAGACCCAGTACTTC. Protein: CASSPQRGGLETQYF. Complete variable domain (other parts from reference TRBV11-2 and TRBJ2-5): EAGVAQSPRYKIIEKRQSVAFWCNPISGHATLYWYQQILGQGPKLLIQFQNNGVVDDSQLPKDRFSAERLKGVDSTLKIQPAKLEDSAVYLCASSPQRGGLETQYFGPGTRLLVL.

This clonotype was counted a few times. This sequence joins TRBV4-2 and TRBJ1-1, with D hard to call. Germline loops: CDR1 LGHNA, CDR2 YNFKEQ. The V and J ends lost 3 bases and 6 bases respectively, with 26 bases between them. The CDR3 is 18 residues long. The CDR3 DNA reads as TGTGCCAGCAGCCAGGGTACCAATCCGGGTCGCCGGCACCCTGAAGCTTTCTTT. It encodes CASSQGTNPGRRHPEAFF.

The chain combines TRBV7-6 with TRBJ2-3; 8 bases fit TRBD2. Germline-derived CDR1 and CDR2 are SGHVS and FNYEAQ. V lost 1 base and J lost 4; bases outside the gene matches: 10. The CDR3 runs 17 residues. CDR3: CASSLGPSGSKADTQYF. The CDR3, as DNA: TGTGCCAGCAGCTTAGGCCCTAGCGGGTCGAAGGCAGATACGCAGTATTTT. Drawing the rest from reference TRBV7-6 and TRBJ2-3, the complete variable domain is GAGVSQSPRYKVTKRGQDVALRCDPISGHVSLYWYRQALGQGPEFLTYFNYEAQQDKSGLPNDRFSAERPEGSISTLTIQRTEQRDSAMYRCASSLGPSGSKADTQYFGPGTRLTVL.

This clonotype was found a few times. CDR3 in DNA: TGTGCCACCAGCAGAGGGGGGGGCCACTCCTACGAGCAGTACGTC. It codes for CATSRGGGHSYEQYV. The chain links TRBV15 to TRBJ2-7; possibly TRBD2 for D (7 bases). The CDR3 spans 15 residues. Trimming took off 1 base at V and 0 bases at J, with 10 bases between the two ends. Germline V gene sequence: CDR1 LNHNV, CDR2 YYDKDF (reference sequence).

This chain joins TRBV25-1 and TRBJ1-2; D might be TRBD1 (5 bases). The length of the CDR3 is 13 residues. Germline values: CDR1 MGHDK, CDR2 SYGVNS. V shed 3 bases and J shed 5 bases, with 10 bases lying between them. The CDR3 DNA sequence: TGTGCCAGCAGTGACGGGGGAGGTTATGGCTACACCTTC. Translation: CASSDGGGYGYTF.

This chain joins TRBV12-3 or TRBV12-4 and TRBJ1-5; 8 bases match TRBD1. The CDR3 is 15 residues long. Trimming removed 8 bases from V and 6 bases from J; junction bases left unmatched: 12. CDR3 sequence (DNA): TGTGCCAGCGGGCCCGGGACAGGAGGGAGTCAGCCCCAGCATTTT. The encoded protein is CASGPGTGGSQPQHF.

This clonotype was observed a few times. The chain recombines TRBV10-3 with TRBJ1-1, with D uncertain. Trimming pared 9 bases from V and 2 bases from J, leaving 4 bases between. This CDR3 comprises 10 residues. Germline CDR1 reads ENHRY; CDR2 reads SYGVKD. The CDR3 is CAIGNTEAFF. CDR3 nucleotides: TGTGCCATAGGAAACACTGAAGCTTTCTTT.

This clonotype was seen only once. CDR3 sequence reads: CAISARDGADYGYTF. As DNA, the CDR3 is TGTGCCATCAGTGCGCGGGACGGGGCGGACTATGGCTACACCTTC. The chain carries TRBV10-3 and TRBJ1-2, with a possible D match to TRBD1 (5 bases). The CDR3 has 15 amino acids. Germline lookup yields CDR1 ENHRY and CDR2 SYGVKD. Trimming cost V 4 bases and J 3 bases, with 15 bases left between them.

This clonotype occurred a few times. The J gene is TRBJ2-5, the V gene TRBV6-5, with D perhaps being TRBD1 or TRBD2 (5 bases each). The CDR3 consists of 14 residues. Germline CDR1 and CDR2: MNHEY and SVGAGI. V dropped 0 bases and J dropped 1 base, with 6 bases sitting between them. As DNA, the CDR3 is TGTGCCAGCAGTTACTCCGGGGCCCAAGAGACCCAGTACTTC. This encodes CASSYSGAQETQYF.

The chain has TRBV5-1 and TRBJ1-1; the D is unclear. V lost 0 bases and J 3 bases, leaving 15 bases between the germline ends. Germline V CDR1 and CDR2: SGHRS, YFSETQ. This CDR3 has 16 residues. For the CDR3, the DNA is TGCGCCAGCAGCTTGGACTCTGGCGCGGGGTACACTGAAGCTTTCTTT. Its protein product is CASSLDSGAGYTEAFF.

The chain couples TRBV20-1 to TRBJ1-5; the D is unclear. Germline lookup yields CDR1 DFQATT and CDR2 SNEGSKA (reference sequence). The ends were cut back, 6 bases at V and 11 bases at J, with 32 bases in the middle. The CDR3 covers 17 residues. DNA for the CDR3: TGCAGTGCCAGTCCGCCCTCGAAAAGCTTAAGATGGCGGGCCCAGCATTTT. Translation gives CSASPPSKSLRWRAQHF.

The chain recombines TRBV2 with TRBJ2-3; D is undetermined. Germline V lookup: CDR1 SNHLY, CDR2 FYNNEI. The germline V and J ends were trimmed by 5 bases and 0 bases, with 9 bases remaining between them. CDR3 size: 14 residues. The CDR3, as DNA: TGTGCCAGCAGTTTCTTGGACAGCACAGATACGCAGTATTTT. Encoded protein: CASSFLDSTDTQYF.

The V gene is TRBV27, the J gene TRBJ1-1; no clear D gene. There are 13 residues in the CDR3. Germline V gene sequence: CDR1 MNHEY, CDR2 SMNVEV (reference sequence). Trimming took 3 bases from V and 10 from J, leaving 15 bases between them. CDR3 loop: CASSFSPEYGAFF. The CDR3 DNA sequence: TGTGCCAGCAGTTTCTCCCCGGAGTACGGAGCTTTCTTT.

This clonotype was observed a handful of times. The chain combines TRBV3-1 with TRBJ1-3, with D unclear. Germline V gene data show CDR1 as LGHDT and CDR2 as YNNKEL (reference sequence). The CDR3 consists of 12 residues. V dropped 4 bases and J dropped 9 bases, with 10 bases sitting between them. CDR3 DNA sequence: TGTGCCAGCAGCCGGGCCGACGGCACCATATATTTT. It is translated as CASSRADGTIYF.

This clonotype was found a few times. The CDR3 sequence: CASSTQSDGYTF. The CDR3, as DNA: TGCGCCAGCAGCACTCAGTCCGACGGCTACACCTTC. V and J are TRBV5-1 and TRBJ1-2; D is undetermined. Germline V gives CDR1 SGHRS, CDR2 YFSETQ. The CDR3 is made up of 12 amino acids. The V gene lost 4 bases and the J gene lost 8 bases, with 12 bases spanning the gap.

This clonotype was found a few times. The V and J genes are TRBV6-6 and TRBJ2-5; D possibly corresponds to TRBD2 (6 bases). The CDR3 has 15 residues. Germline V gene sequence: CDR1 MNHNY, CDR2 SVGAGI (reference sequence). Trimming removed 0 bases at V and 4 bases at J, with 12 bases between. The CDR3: CASSYSEGKGETQYF. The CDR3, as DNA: TGTGCCAGCAGTTACTCGGAGGGGAAGGGAGAGACCCAGTACTTC.

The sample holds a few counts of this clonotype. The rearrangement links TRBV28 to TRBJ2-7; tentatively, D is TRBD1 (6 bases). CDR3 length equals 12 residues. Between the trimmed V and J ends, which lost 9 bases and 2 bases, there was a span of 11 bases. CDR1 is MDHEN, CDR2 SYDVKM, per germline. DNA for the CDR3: TGTGCCAGTGGGACACTAACCTACGAGCAGTACTTC. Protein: CASGTLTYEQYF.

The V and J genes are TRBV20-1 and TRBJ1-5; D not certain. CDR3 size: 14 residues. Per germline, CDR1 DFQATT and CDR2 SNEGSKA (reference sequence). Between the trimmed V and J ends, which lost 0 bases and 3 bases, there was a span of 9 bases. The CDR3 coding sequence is TGCAGTGCTAGAGATTCGACCTACAATCAGCCCCAGCATTTT. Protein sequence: CSARDSTYNQPQHF.

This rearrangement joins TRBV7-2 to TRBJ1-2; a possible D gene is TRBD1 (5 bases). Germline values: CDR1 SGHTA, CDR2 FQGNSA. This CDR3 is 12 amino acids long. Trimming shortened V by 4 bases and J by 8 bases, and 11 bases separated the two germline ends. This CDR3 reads CASSYRDAGYTF. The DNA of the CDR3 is TGTGCCAGCAGCTACCGGGACGCGGGCTACACCTTC.

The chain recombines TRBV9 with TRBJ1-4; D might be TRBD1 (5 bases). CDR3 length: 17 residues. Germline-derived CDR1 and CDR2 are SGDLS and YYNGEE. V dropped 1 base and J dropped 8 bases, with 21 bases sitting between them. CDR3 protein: CASSVRDSLRLGEKLFF. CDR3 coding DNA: TGTGCCAGCAGCGTACGCGACAGCCTTCGACTAGGGGAAAAACTGTTTTTT.

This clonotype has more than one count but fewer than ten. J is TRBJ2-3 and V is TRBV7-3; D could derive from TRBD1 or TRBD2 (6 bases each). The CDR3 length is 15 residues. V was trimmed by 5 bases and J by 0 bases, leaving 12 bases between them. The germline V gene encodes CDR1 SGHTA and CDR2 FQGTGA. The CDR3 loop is CASSPGASSTDTQYF. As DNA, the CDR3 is TGTGCCAGCAGCCCGGGGGCCTCTAGCACAGATACGCAGTATTTT.

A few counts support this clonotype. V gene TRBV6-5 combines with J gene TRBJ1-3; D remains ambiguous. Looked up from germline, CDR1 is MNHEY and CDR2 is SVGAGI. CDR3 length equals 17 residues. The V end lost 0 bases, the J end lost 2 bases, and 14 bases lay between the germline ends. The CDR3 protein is CASSYSLVGFPGNTIYF. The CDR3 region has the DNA TGTGCCAGCAGTTACTCGTTGGTGGGATTTCCTGGAAACACCATATATTTT.

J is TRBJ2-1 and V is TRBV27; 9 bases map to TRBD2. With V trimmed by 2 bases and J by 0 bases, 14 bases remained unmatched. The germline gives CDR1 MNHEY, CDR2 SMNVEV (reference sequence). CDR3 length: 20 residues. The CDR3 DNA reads TGTGCCAGCAGTTTAGATCGGGTAGCGGGGGTTCCGCTCTCCTACAATGAGCAGTTCTTC. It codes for CASSLDRVAGVPLSYNEQFF.